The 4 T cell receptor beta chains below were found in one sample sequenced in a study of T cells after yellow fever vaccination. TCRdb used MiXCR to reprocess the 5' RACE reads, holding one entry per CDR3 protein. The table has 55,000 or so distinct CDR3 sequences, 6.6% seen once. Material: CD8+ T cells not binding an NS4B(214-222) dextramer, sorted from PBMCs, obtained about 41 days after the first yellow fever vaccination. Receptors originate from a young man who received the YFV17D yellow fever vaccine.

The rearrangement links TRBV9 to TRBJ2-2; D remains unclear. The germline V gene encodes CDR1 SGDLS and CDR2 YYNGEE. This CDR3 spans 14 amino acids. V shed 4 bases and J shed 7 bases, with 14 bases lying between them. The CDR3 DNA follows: TGTGCCAGCAGCCCTCCTTATCCAGGCGGGGAGCTGTTTTTT. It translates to CASSPPYPGGELFF.

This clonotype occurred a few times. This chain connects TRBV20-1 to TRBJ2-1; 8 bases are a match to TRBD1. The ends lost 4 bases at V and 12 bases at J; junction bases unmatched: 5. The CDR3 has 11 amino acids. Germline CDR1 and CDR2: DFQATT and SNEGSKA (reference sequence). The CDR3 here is CSAINRGVQFF. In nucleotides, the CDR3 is TGCAGTGCTATTAACAGGGGGGTGCAGTTCTTC.

The CDR3 DNA reads as TGCAGTGCTAGAGAACAGGATTCAGGGACCGGGGAGCTGTTTTTT. It specifies CSAREQDSGTGELFF. V and J are TRBV20-1 and TRBJ2-2; D possibly corresponds to TRBD1 (5 bases). V was clipped by 0 bases and J by 5 bases, with 13 bases between them. The CDR3 covers 15 residues. CDR1 and CDR2 from the germline V gene are DFQATT and SNEGSKA (reference sequence).

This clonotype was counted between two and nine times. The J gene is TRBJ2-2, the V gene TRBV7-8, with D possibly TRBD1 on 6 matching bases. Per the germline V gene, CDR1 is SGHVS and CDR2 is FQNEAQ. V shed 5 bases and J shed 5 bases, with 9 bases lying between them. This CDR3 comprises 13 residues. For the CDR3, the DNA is TGTGCCAGCAGCGGACAGAGGACCGGGGAGCTGTTTTTT. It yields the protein CASSGQRTGELFF.